The rows below give T cell receptor beta chains drawn from one sample of a study of cytomegalovirus exposure and HLA in healthy donors. Data came from immunoSEQ multiplex PCR; TCRdb stores just in-frame clones and leaves some out. The data contain 95,000 to 150,000 clones, around 86% of them singletons. The sample was PBMCs. The receptor source for this set is a woman aged 40 to 50 in good health and CMV-seronegative. CDR3s include the opening cysteine and the closing phenylalanine or tryptophan. Fields, in order: D gene, clone size, J gene, V gene, CDR3 protein. The D gene is left open where the match is weak. Expanded clones are given a class, and other clones once, few, many or no size at all.

>NA|once|TRBJ1-6|TRBV11-2
CASSLTGRDSPLHF
>NA|NA|TRBJ2-3|TRBV4-1
CASSRAKSYPSTDTQYF
>TRBD2|NA|TRBJ2-3|TRBV5-1
CASSLEGRGTDTQYF
>TRBD1|NA|TRBJ2-1|TRBV5-1
CASSSPSQGDNEQFF
>TRBD2|NA|TRBJ2-1|TRBV11-3
CASSFSGREDEQFF
>TRBD1|NA|TRBJ2-1|TRBV6-5
CASSMDRGSYNEQFF
>TRBD1|NA|TRBJ1-4|TRBV10-3
CAIRPGQSNEKLFF
>NA|NA|TRBJ1-6|TRBV19
CASSPDIALTHNSPLHF
>NA|NA|TRBJ2-5|TRBV29-1
CSAQGAAREQYF
>TRBD1|NA|TRBJ1-2|TRBV6-1
CASSGGGTGGNPNYGYTF
>TRBD2|NA|TRBJ2-1|TRBV5-1
CASSLVLAGPYNEQFF
>NA|few|TRBJ1-4|TRBV6-1
CASSVVATNEKLFF
>TRBD1|NA|TRBJ1-6|TRBV6-1
CASSDRQGWNSPLHF